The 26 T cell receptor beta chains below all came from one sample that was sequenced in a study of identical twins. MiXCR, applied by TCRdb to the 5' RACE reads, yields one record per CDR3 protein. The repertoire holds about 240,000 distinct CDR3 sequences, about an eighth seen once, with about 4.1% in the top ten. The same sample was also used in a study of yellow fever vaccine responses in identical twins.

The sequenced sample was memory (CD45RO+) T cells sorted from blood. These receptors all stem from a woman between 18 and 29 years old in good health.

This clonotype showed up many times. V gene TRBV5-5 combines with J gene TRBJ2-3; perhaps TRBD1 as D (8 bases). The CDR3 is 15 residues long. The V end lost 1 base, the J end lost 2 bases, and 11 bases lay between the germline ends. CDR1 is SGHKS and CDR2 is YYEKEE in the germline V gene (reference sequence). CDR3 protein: CASSLTGGATDTQYF. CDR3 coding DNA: TGTGCCAGCAGCTTGACAGGGGGGGCCACAGATACGCAGTATTTT.

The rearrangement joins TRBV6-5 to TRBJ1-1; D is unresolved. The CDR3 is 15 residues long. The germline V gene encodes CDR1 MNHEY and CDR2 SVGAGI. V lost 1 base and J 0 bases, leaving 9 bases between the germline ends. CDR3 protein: CASSYWAGMNTEAFF. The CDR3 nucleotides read TGTGCCAGCAGTTACTGGGCGGGGATGAACACTGAAGCTTTCTTT.

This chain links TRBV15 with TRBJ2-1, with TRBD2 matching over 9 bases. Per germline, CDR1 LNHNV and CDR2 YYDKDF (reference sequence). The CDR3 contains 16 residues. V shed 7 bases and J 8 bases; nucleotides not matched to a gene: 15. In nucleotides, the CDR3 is TGTGCCACCACTACAGGGAAGTCTAGCGGGACAGATGAGCAGTTCTTC. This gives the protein CATTTGKSSGTDEQFF.

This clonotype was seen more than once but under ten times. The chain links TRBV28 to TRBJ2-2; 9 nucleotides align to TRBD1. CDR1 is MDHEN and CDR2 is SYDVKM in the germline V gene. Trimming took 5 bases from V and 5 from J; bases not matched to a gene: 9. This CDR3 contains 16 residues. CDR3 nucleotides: TGTGCCAGCAGTCTAACCGGGACAGGGCGTACCGGGGAGCTGTTTTTT. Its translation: CASSLTGTGRTGELFF.

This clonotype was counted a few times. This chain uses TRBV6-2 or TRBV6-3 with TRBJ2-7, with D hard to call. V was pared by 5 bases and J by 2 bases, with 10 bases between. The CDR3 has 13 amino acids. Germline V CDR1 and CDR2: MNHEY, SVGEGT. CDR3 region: CASSEESPYEQYF. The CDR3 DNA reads TGTGCCAGCAGTGAGGAGTCCCCCTACGAGCAGTACTTC.

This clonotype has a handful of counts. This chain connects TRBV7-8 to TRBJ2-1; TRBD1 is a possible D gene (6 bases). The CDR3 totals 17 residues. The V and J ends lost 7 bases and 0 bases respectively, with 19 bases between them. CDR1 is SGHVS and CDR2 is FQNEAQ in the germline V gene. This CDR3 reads CASTTGTLGFSYNEQFF. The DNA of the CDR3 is TGTGCCAGCACCACAGGGACCCTGGGTTTCTCCTACAATGAGCAGTTCTTC.

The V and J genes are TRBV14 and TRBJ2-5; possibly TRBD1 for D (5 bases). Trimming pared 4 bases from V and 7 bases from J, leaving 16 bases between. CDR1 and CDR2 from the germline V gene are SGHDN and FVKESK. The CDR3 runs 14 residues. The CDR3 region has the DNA TGTGCCAGCAGCCTTTTGCAGGGTCTGGGGACCCAGTACTTC. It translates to CASSLLQGLGTQYF.

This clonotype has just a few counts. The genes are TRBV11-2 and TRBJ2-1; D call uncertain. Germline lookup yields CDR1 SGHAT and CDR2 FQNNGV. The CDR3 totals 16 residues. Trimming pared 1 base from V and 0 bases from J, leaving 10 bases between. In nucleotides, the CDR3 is TGTGCCAGCAGCTTAGGGGTGACTGCCTCCTACAATGAGCAGTTCTTC. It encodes CASSLGVTASYNEQFF.

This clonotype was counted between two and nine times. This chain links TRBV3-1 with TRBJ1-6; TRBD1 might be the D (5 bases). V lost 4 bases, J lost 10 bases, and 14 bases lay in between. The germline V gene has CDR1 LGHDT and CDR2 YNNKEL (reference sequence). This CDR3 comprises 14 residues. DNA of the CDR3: TGTGCCAGCAGCCCAAAGGGGTCCGGATCACCCCTCCACTTT. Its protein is CASSPKGSGSPLHF.

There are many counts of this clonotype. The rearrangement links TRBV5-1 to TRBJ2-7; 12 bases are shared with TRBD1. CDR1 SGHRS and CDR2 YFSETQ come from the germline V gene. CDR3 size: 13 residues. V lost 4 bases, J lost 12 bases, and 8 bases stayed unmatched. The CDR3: CASSKGQGALLYF. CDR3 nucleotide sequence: TGCGCCAGCAGCAAGGGACAGGGGGCCCTCTTGTACTTC.

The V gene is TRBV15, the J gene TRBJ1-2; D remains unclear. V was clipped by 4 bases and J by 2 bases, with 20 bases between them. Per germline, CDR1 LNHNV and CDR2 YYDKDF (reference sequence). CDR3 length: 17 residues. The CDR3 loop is CATSTLEGNSLNYGYTF. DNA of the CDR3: TGTGCCACCAGCACCCTCGAGGGTAACAGTCTAAACTATGGCTACACCTTC.

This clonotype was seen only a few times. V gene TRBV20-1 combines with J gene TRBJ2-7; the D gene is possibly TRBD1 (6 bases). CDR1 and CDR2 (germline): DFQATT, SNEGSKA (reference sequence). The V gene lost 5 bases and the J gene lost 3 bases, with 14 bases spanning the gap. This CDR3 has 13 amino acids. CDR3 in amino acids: CSAGSRGGYEQYF. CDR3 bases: TGCAGTGCTGGCTCCAGGGGCGGCTACGAGCAGTACTTC.

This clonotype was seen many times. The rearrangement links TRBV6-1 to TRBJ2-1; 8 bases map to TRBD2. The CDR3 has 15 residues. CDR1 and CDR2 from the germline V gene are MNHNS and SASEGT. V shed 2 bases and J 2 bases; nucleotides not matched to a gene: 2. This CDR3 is CASSESGGAYNEQFF. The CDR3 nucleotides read TGTGCCAGCAGTGAAAGCGGGGGCGCCTACAATGAGCAGTTCTTC.

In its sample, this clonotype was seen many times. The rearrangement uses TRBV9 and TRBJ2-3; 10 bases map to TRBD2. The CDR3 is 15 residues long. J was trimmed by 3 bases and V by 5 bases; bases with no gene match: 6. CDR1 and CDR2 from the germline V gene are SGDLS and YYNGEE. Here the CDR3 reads CASSLSGGPTDTQYF. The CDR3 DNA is TGTGCCAGCAGTCTTAGCGGGGGGCCTACAGATACGCAGTATTTT.

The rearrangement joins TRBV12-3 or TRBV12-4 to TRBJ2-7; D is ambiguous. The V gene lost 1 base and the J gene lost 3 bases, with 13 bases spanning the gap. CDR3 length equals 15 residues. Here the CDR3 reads CASSLVPAAYYEQYF. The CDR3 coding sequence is TGTGCCAGCAGTTTAGTCCCGGCAGCCTACTACGAGCAGTACTTC.

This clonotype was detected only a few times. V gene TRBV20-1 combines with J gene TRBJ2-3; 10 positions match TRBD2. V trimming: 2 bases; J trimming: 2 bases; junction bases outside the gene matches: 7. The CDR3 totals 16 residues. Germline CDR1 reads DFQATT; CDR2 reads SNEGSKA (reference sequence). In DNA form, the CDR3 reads TGCAGTGCTAGATCATCGACTAGCGGGTACACAGATACGCAGTATTTT. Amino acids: CSARSSTSGYTDTQYF.

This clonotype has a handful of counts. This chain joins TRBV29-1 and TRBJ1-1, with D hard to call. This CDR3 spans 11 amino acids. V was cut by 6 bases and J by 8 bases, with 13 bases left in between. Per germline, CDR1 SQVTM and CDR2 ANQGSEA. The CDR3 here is CSVKLSREAFF. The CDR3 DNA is TGCAGCGTCAAGTTGTCAAGGGAAGCTTTCTTT. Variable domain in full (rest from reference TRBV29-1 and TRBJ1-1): SAVISQKPSRDICQRGTSLTIQCQVDSQVTMMFWYRQQPGQSLTLIATANQGSEATYESGFVIDKFPISRPNLTFSTLTVSNMSPEDSSIYLCSVKLSREAFFGQGTRLTVV.

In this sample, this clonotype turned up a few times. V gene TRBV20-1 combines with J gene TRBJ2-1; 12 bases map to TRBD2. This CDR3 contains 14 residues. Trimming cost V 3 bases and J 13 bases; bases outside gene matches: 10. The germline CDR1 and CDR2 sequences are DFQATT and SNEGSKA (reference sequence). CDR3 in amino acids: CSASLASGGGRQFF. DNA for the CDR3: TGCAGTGCTAGCCTGGCTAGCGGGGGGGGGAGACAGTTCTTC.

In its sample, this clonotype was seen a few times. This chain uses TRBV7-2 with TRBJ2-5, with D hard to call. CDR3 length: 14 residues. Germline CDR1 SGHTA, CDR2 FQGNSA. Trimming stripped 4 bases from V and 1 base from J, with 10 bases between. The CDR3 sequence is CASSSSASQETQYF. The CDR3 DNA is TGTGCCAGCAGCTCCTCTGCCTCCCAAGAGACCCAGTACTTC.

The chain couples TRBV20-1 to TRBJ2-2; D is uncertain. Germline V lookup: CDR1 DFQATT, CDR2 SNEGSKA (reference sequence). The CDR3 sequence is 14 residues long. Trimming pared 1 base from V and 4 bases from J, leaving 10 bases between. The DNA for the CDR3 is TGCAGTGCTAGAGTGGCCAGCGTCACCGGGGAGCTGTTTTTT. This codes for CSARVASVTGELFF.

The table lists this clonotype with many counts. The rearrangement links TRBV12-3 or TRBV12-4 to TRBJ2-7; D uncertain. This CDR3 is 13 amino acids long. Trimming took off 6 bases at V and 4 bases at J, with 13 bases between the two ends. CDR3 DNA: TGTGCCAGCAGCCAAAGCAAGGTGTACGAGCAGTACTTC. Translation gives CASSQSKVYEQYF.

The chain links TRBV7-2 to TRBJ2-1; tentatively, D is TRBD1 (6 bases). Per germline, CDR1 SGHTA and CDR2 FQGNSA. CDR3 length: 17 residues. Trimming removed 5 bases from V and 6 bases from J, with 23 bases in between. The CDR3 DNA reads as TGTGCCAGCAGCAAGACAGGACAGTTCAGCAAGACCAATGAGCAGTTCTTC. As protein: CASSKTGQFSKTNEQFF.

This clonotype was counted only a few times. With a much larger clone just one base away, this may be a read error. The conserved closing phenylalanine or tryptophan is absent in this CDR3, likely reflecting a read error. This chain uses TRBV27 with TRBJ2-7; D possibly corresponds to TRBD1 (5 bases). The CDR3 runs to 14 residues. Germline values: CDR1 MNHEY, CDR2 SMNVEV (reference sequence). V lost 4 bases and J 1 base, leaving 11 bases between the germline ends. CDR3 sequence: CASSWGSNSYEQYI. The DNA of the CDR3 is TGTGCCAGCAGTTGGGGCAGCAATTCCTACGAGCAGTACATC.

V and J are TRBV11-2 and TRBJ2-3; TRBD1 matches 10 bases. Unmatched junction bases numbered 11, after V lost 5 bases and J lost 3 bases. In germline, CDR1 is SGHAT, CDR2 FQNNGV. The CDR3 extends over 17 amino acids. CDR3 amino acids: CASSLRSGTGETDTQYF. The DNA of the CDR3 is TGTGCCAGCAGCCTTAGGTCCGGGACAGGGGAAACAGATACGCAGTATTTT.

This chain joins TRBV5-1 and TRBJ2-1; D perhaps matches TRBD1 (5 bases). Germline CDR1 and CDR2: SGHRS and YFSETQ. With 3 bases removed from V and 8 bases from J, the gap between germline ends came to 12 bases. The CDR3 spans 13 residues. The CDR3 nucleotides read TGCGCCAGCAGCTCAGGGTCTGGAGATGAGCAGTTCTTC. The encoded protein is CASSSGSGDEQFF.

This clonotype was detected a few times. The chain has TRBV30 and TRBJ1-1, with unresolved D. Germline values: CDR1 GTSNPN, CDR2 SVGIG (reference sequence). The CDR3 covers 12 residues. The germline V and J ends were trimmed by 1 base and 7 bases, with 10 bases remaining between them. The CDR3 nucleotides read TGTGCCTGGAGTGGTGGGCGAGTTGAAGCTTTCTTT. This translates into CAWSGGRVEAFF.